The 11 T cell receptor beta chains below were found in one sample sequenced in a study of shared clonotypes between healthy human individuals. Only CD45RO-negative cells positively selected for CCR7 counted as naive CD8 cells, so terminally differentiated effector memory CD45RA+ cells were excluded. Only in-frame clones appear in the TCRdb table, and some are missing; sequencing was by immunoSEQ multiplex PCR. The sample holds a few million clones, about 93% seen once. Sequencing was done on a sample of naive CD8+ T cells from PBMCs. All receptors derive from a man aged 18 to 29 in good health. Some clones in this sample may be carry-over from other donors' samples.

This sequence joins TRBV5-4 and TRBJ2-7; D is unresolved. Germline CDR1 and CDR2: SGHNT and YYREEE (reference sequence). The CDR3 covers 11 residues. Trimming pared 4 bases from V and 5 bases from J, leaving 7 bases between. The CDR3 DNA reads as TGTGCCAGCAGCCCGGGCGACGAGCAGTACTTC. It encodes CASSPGDEQYF.

As concerns this clone: The same CDR3 arises from other DNA sequences in this sample as well. J is TRBJ1-2 and V is TRBV9; the D gene is possibly TRBD1 (6 bases). V shed 6 bases and J shed 5 bases, with 11 bases lying between them. CDR3 length: 12 amino acids. Germline V CDR1 and CDR2: SGDLS, YYNGEE. The CDR3 DNA sequence: TGTGCCAGCACACAGGGAAGGTATGGCTACACCTTC. It specifies CASTQGRYGYTF.

V is TRBV5-1 and J is TRBJ1-5; D is perhaps TRBD1 (6 bases). Germline CDR1 SGHRS, CDR2 YFSETQ. The CDR3 runs to 15 residues. Trimming took 4 bases from V and 1 from J, leaving 12 bases between them. CDR3 sequence (DNA): TGCGCCAGCAGCCCGGCGGGGGCGAGCAATCAGCCCCAGCATTTT. It is translated as CASSPAGASNQPQHF.

J is TRBJ2-2 and V is TRBV30; TRBD2 matches 9 bases. This CDR3 is built from 17 residues. V trimming: 2 bases; J trimming: 1 base; junction bases outside the gene matches: 8. Germline CDR1 GTSNPN, CDR2 SVGIG (reference sequence). CDR3 region: CAWSNSAGGWNTGELFF. The CDR3 DNA follows: TGTGCCTGGAGTAATTCAGCGGGAGGATGGAACACCGGGGAGCTGTTTTTT.

The chain uses TRBV19 and TRBJ2-7; D unresolved. This CDR3 is built from 14 residues. Germline V CDR1 and CDR2: LNHDA, SQIVND (reference sequence). Trimming stripped 6 bases from V and 0 bases from J, with 12 bases between. CDR3 in DNA: TGTGCCAGTAGCCTCGTGGCCAGCTCCTACGAGCAGTACTTC. Translated: CASSLVASSYEQYF. Filled out from reference TRBV19 and TRBJ2-7, the complete variable domain reads DGGITQSPKYLFRKEGQNVTLSCEQNLNHDAMYWYRQDPGQGLRLIYYSQIVNDFQKGDIAEGYSVSREKKESFPLTVTSAQKNPTAFYLCASSLVASSYEQYFGPGTRLTVT.

As DNA, the CDR3 is TGTGCCAGCAGTGAAATCGGGACAGGGGGCGGCGGGTACGAGCAGTACTTC. Protein sequence: CASSEIGTGGGGYEQYF. V usage is TRBV27 and J usage is TRBJ2-7; 12 bases fit TRBD1. The V gene end was trimmed by 5 bases and the J gene end by 4 bases; junction bases not matched to a gene: 12. The CDR3 covers 17 residues. The germline gives CDR1 MNHEY, CDR2 SMNVEV (reference sequence).

The chain combines TRBV7-9 with TRBJ2-5; no clear D gene. The germline V gene has CDR1 SEHNR and CDR2 FQNEAQ (reference sequence). V lost 1 base and J lost 5, with 14 bases in between. CDR3 size: 15 residues. DNA of the CDR3: TGTGCCAGCAGCTTAGGGTTTGTGGGCGTCGAGACCCAGTACTTC. This encodes CASSLGFVGVETQYF.

The CDR3 bases are TGCGCCAGCAGCCTCCAAGGGACTAGCGCCCACAATGAGCAGTTCTTC. This gives the protein CASSLQGTSAHNEQFF. The rearrangement links TRBV4-1 to TRBJ2-1; TRBD2 matches 10 bases. V was clipped by 4 bases and J by 5 bases; unmatched bases: 8. Germline V gives CDR1 MGHRA, CDR2 YSYEKL. This CDR3 comprises 16 residues.

CDR3 bases: TGTGCCAGCAGCTTGGTTGTGACAGGGAGCAGCTACACCTTC. Amino acids: CASSLVVTGSSYTF. This rearrangement joins TRBV5-6 to TRBJ1-2; 7 bases match TRBD1. V lost 0 bases, J lost 9 bases, and 8 bases stayed unmatched. Germline CDR1 SGHDT, CDR2 YYEEEE. This CDR3 region has 14 residues.

This chain links TRBV19 with TRBJ2-1; 14 bases line up with TRBD2. Germline V gene sequence: CDR1 LNHDA, CDR2 SQIVND (reference sequence). CDR3 size: 14 residues. With 7 bases clipped from V and 9 bases from J, the junction kept 5 bases outside the gene matches. The CDR3 spells CASKPGLAGVEQFF. In nucleotides, the CDR3 is TGTGCCAGTAAACCGGGACTAGCGGGAGTTGAGCAGTTCTTC.

This rearrangement joins TRBV9 to TRBJ2-7; 14 positions match TRBD2. CDR3 length equals 17 residues. Germline CDR1 SGDLS, CDR2 YYNGEE. V gave up 4 bases and J gave up 2 bases; unmatched junction bases: 8. The CDR3 loop is CASSHGTSGSRAYEQYF. As DNA, the CDR3 is TGTGCCAGCAGCCATGGGACTAGCGGGAGTCGGGCCTACGAGCAGTACTTC.